One T cell receptor beta chain is described in this entry. Its specificity is unknown. The sample is drawn from a study of shared clonotypes between healthy human individuals. Samples underwent the assay at deep level. Once extracted for a subset, genomic DNA was divided evenly among several immunoSEQ plates. The assay was immunoSEQ multiplex PCR, and TCRdb's table has in-frame clones only and misses some. Counted here are around 2.3 million clones, under 97% occurring once; the ten biggest clones make up roughly 0.13%. Study-level findings and limits: The sharing of 5% to 5.5% of naive CD4 clonotypes was seen across a few donors.

Germline trimming cut 4 bases from V and 7 bases from J; bases unmatched to any gene: 7. Germline V gives CDR1 MNHEY, CDR2 SVGAGI. The CDR3 is 15 residues long. Sequenced sample: naive CD4+ T cells sorted from blood. Subset defined: CD45RA+ positively selected. The chain uses TRBV6-5 and TRBJ2-1, with 10 bases identical to TRBD2. The receptor was isolated from a man aged 18 to 30 in good health. The CDR3: CASSSTGLAQNEQFF. The CDR3, as DNA: TGTGCCAGCAGTTCCACGGGACTAGCGCAGAATGAGCAGTTCTTC.